This section outlines one T cell receptor (beta chain) sequence together with its context. This record belongs to a study of OX40 agonist ivuxolimab in advanced cancers. Turning to the study itself: Ivuxolimab, an agonistic anti-OX40 (CD134) antibody, was given to patients. Age averaged about 62 years (range about 20 to 80), and less than 85% were male. Past anti-PD-1, anti-PD-L1 or anti-CTLA-4 therapy was accepted, and roughly 38% had received some.

Method: immunoSEQ multiplex PCR; TCRdb's copy keeps in-frame clones and lacks some. The sample consists of around 68,000 clones, roughly 87% of them appearing once. Germline CDR1 reads SNHLY; CDR2 reads FYNNEI. This CDR3 contains 15 residues. Trimming removed 1 base from V and 5 bases from J; junction bases left unmatched: 3. This material consisted of CD4+ or CD8+ T cells sorted from blood, taken in a trial of the OX40 agonist ivuxolimab. This TCR was sampled from an adult with an advanced solid tumor such as melanoma, head and neck, liver or kidney cancer. The genes are TRBV2 and TRBJ1-5, with 9 positions matching TRBD1. DNA of the CDR3: TGTGCCAGCAGTGAAGACAGGGGGCCCTATCAGCCCCAGCATTTT. Translating gives CASSEDRGPYQPQHF.